This T cell receptor beta chain came from a study of tumor-infiltrating lymphocytes in localized non-small cell lung cancer. Notes on the study in general: Tumor T-cell fraction was not associated with recurrence-free survival. Tumors had more T cell infiltration than uninvolved lung, per TCRbeta sequencing and CD3 counts.

Sequencing was performed with immunoSEQ multiplex PCR; in TCRdb, only in-frame clones are kept and a portion is missing. This sample has approximately 6,400 clones, with 76% found just once. Trimming cost V 4 bases and J 0 bases; bases outside gene matches: 6. Germline CDR1 SGHKS, CDR2 YYEKEE (reference sequence). The CDR3 sequence is 15 residues long. Comments on this clone: Its cognate antigen is unknown.

The receptor's source is a human donor with non-small cell lung cancer. Sequenced sample: lung tumor tissue. The chain employs TRBV5-5 and TRBJ1-2; 7 bases fit TRBD1. CDR3 region: CASSQRQGPNYGYTF. The CDR3 DNA is TGTGCCAGCAGCCAAAGACAGGGACCTAACTATGGCTACACCTTC.